This T cell receptor beta chain was found in a study of T-cell memory formation after mild COVID-19 listed by TCRdb under 2021. With regard to the full study: TCR sequence clusters from the two donors were found to be largely donor specific. T-cell clones expanding and contracting after mild COVID-19 in two donors were tracked by longitudinal TCRalpha and TCRbeta repertoire sequencing. Two young, previously healthy adult volunteers made up the cohort, one male and one female. What the work shows at the level of the full study, not this receptor alone: Some responding clones were detected in pre-infection memory, which suggested that pre-existing cross-reactive memory T cells had joined the SARS-CoV-2 response. Clones contracting from day 15 to 85 had balanced CD4/CD8 phenotypes, while a second wave expanding from day 15 to 37 was biased towards CD4+. The second-wave clones that peaked on day 37 were not confirmed to be SARS-CoV-2 specific. Only two mild cases were covered by the study, and larger cohorts that include severe cases with pre-infection samples were considered necessary. Contracting CD4+ clones were found mainly in CM and EM memory subsets, while CD8+ clones were enriched in EMRA.

Remarks on this clonotype: There is no known antigen for this receptor. No base quality information exists; no much larger clone differs at one position.

Ficoll-Paque density gradient centrifugation was the method used to isolate PBMCs. Instrument on record: Illumina NovaSeq 6000. TCRalpha and TCRbeta cDNA libraries were built by 5'RACE with constant-segment primers, adding sample barcodes and unique molecular identifiers. RNA was extracted from every sample with Trizol reagent. Library amplification was performed in two PCR steps, and a second sample barcode and Illumina TruSeq adapters were introduced in the second step. Libraries were sequenced on an Illumina NovaSeq with 2 x 150 bp paired-end reads. For the original study's pipeline: The reads were demultiplexed and collapsed into UMI-guided consensus sequences using migec v1.2.7. Using mixcr v2.1.11, UMI consensuses were aligned to TRA and TRB V and J templates and then assembled into clonotypes. Expanded or contracted clonotypes were those called significant by both edgeR and NoisET, with noise models trained on biological replicates. For edgeR calls, the cutoffs were a false discovery rate-adjusted p below 0.01 and a log2 fold-change threshold of 1. PCA with hierarchical clustering of max-normalized trajectories of the 1000 most abundant clonotypes was used as exploratory dynamics analysis. Each responding clone was given a CD4 or CD8 phenotype based on the CD4+ and CD8+ repertoires, which had been sequenced separately. TCRdb applied fastp at Q25 and MiXCR to the public reads, then kept only in-frame beta chains. A single entry per CDR3 protein holds the most common genes and DNA from its merged rows. What appears here as the V and J calls and clone size reflects TCRdb's work, not the paper's. The table for this sample lists more than 200,000 distinct CDR3 sequences; approximately 16% of them were counted only once. The leading ten clones occupy approximately 3.5% of the sample.

CDR1 and CDR2, looked up from the germline V gene, are SGHDT and YYEEEE. V is trimmed back by 9 bases and J by 3 bases, and the junction contains 3 bases that no gene match accounts for. The CDR3, from cysteine to phenylalanine, totals 13 residues. Just CDR3 DNA is preserved here, 39 bases in frame from base 1. The specimen sequenced was PBMCs or a T cell subset sorted from them (not recorded which). The V and J segments used are TRBV5-6 and TRBJ2-7; 13 central bases correspond to TRBD2. This receptor was obtained from a young man who had mild COVID-19 (a few samples of this study predate the infection). The sample titles of this study are shuffled in the database, so cell type and time point are left out; the donor was told from shared clones. The encoded CDR3 is CAKGLAGFYEQYF. The nucleotide sequence is given as TGTGCCAAGGGACTAGCGGGGTTCTACGAGCAGTACTTC.